These 25 T cell receptor beta chains originate from one sample sequenced in a study of T cell changes during pregnancy in multiple sclerosis. Assay used: immunoSEQ multiplex PCR; TCRdb lists only in-frame clones, some missing. The table lists 35,000 or so clones, roughly 93% of them singletons. The sample here was CD4+ T cells from peripheral blood mononuclear cells, taken in the first trimester of pregnancy. The receptors shown here come from a female donor with multiple sclerosis, enrolled in a pregnancy study.

V gene TRBV30 combines with J gene TRBJ2-7; TRBD2 agrees at 9 bases. The CDR3 spans 12 residues. Germline CDR1 and CDR2: GTSNPN and SVGIG (reference sequence). Trimming removed 4 bases from V and 2 bases from J; junction bases left unmatched: 0. The CDR3 DNA sequence: TGTGCCTGGACTAGCGGGGCCTACGAGCAGTACTTC. As protein: CAWTSGAYEQYF. Full variable domain (missing parts from reference TRBV30 and TRBJ2-7): SQTIHQWPATLVQPVGSPLSLECTVEGTSNPNLYWYRQAAGRGLQLLFYSVGIGQISSEVPQNLSASRPQDRQFILSSKKLLLSDSGFYLCAWTSGAYEQYFGPGTRLTVT.

The J gene is TRBJ2-1, the V gene TRBV7-2; 9 bases are shared with TRBD2. The CDR3 spans 15 residues. V trimming: 5 bases; J trimming: 6 bases; junction bases outside the gene matches: 8. Germline assignment: CDR1 SGHTA and CDR2 FQGNSA. The CDR3: CASSLSGSKVNEQFF. The CDR3 nucleotides read TGTGCCAGCAGCCTTAGCGGGAGTAAGGTCAATGAGCAGTTCTTC.

The chain has TRBV19 and TRBJ2-5, with D perhaps TRBD2 (7 bases). Germline V gene lookup returns CDR1 LNHDA and CDR2 SQIVND (reference sequence). This CDR3 comprises 15 residues. V was trimmed by 3 bases and J by 2 bases, leaving 13 bases between them. This CDR3 reads CASSMGGLAQETQYF. The CDR3 region has the DNA TGTGCCAGTAGTATGGGGGGGCTAGCGCAAGAGACCCAGTACTTC.

V usage is TRBV28 and J usage is TRBJ1-1, with TRBD1 matching 8 bases. Trimming removed 6 bases from V and 6 bases from J; junction bases left unmatched: 6. The CDR3 has 13 residues. Germline V lookup: CDR1 MDHEN, CDR2 SYDVKM. The CDR3 spells CASRRQGSAEAFF. The CDR3 DNA follows: TGTGCCAGCAGACGACAGGGGAGCGCTGAAGCTTTCTTT.

V and J are TRBV7-3 and TRBJ2-7; D possibly corresponds to TRBD1 (5 bases). This CDR3 is 13 amino acids long. Trimming shortened V by 5 bases and J by 5 bases, and 13 bases separated the two germline ends. Germline loops: CDR1 SGHTA, CDR2 FQGTGA. CDR3 in DNA: TGTGCCAGCAGCCATTCCAGGGATCACGAGCAGTACTTC. This gives the protein CASSHSRDHEQYF.

The gene calls are TRBV9 and TRBJ2-5; TRBD2 matches 8 bases. With V trimmed by 0 bases and J by 4 bases, 2 bases remained unmatched. This CDR3 comprises 14 residues. CDR1 is SGDLS, CDR2 YYNGEE, per germline. As DNA, the CDR3 is TGTGCCAGCAGCGTAGGGCTAGCGGGAGAGACCCAGTACTTC. Protein: CASSVGLAGETQYF.

This clone occurred once. The V call is TRBV4-1, the J call TRBJ1-2, with TRBD1 as a possible D gene (6 bases). From germline, CDR1 is MGHRA and CDR2 YSYEKL. Between the trimmed V and J ends, which lost 0 bases and 4 bases, there was a span of 12 bases. The length of the CDR3 is 15 residues. CDR3 residues: CASSQDGGTPYGYTF. In DNA form, the CDR3 reads TGCGCCAGCAGCCAAGATGGTGGGACACCCTATGGCTACACCTTC.

The rearrangement uses TRBV4-2 and TRBJ2-3; 13 nucleotides match TRBD2. CDR1 and CDR2 from the germline V gene are LGHNA and YNFKEQ. The CDR3 runs 22 residues. Unmatched junction bases numbered 16, after V lost 1 base and J lost 0 bases. The CDR3 protein is CASSQGPSPGTSGASSTDTQYF. The DNA for the CDR3 is TGTGCCAGCAGCCAAGGACCCTCACCCGGGACTAGCGGGGCCTCTAGCACAGATACGCAGTATTTT.

This clone showed up just once. The chain has TRBV7-2 and TRBJ2-4; 7 nucleotides match TRBD1. The CDR3 runs 16 residues. Trimming took 6 bases from V and 0 from J; bases not matched to a gene: 8. Germline V lookup: CDR1 SGHTA, CDR2 FQGNSA. The CDR3 is CASRSGTEQAKNIQYF. The CDR3 coding sequence is TGTGCCAGCAGATCTGGGACAGAACAAGCCAAAAACATTCAGTACTTC.

The gene calls are TRBV30 and TRBJ2-7; D possibly corresponds to TRBD2 (5 bases). Germline V gene sequence: CDR1 GTSNPN, CDR2 SVGIG (reference sequence). The CDR3 spans 13 residues. The ends were cut back, 2 bases at V and 7 bases at J, with 15 bases in the middle. The CDR3 DNA reads as TGTGCCTGGAGTCCCGGACTCCGAAGGGAGCAGTACTTC. Translation gives CAWSPGLRREQYF. Full variable domain (outside the CDR3, taken from reference TRBV30 and TRBJ2-7): SQTIHQWPATLVQPVGSPLSLECTVEGTSNPNLYWYRQAAGRGLQLLFYSVGIGQISSEVPQNLSASRPQDRQFILSSKKLLLSDSGFYLCAWSPGLRREQYFGPGTRLTVT.

V is TRBV27 and J is TRBJ2-3; 11 nucleotides agree with TRBD2. The trim removed 5 bases at V and 7 bases at J, leaving 8 bases unmatched. Germline-derived CDR1 and CDR2 are MNHEY and SMNVEV (reference sequence). The CDR3 consists of 15 residues. This chain's CDR3 is CASSLGLAGGNTQYF. CDR3 in DNA: TGTGCCAGCAGTCTCGGACTAGCGGGTGGGAATACGCAGTATTTT.

This sequence joins TRBV6-1 and TRBJ1-5; D remains unclear. The germline V gene has CDR1 MNHNS and CDR2 SASEGT. V lost 1 base, J lost 9 bases, and 7 bases lay in between. This CDR3 spans 12 amino acids. The CDR3, as DNA: TGTGCCAGCAGTGAAGGAGCAGGGCCCCAGCATTTT. It translates to CASSEGAGPQHF.

This chain links TRBV29-1 with TRBJ1-1; possibly TRBD1 for D (5 bases). Germline V gene data show CDR1 as SQVTM and CDR2 as ANQGSEA. The CDR3 is 13 residues long. V lost 6 bases, J lost 3 bases, and 14 bases lay in between. The CDR3 DNA reads as TGCAGCGTCGGGGGGGGACGGGACACTGAAGCTTTCTTT. It specifies CSVGGGRDTEAFF.

This chain joins TRBV11-3 and TRBJ2-7, with D tentatively TRBD2 (6 bases). Germline CDR1 reads SGHNT; CDR2 reads YENEEA. V was cut by 1 base and J by 5 bases, with 12 bases left in between. CDR3 length: 14 residues. The CDR3 loop reads CASSLGQRGDEQYF. For the CDR3, the DNA is TGTGCCAGCAGCTTAGGCCAACGCGGGGACGAGCAGTACTTC.

The V gene is TRBV28, the J gene TRBJ2-4; 10 bases align to TRBD2. The CDR3 length is 16 residues. Trimming cost V 2 bases and J 4 bases; bases outside gene matches: 5. CDR1 MDHEN and CDR2 SYDVKM come from the germline V gene. This CDR3 is CASSLVAGGLKNIQYF. The DNA for the CDR3 is TGTGCCAGCAGTTTAGTAGCGGGAGGTCTTAAAAACATTCAGTACTTC. Full variable domain (missing parts from reference TRBV28 and TRBJ2-4): DVKVTQSSRYLVKRTGEKVFLECVQDMDHENMFWYRQDPGLGLRLIYFSYDVKMKEKGDIPEGYSVSREKKERFSLILESASTNQTSMYLCASSLVAGGLKNIQYFGAGTRLSVL.

This clone came up once. Written as DNA, the CDR3 is TGTGCCAGCAGTTACCGGTCATATCAGCATTTT. Its protein product is CASSYRSYQHF. The chain combines TRBV6-6 with TRBJ1-5; D remains ambiguous. Trimming pared 2 bases from V and 13 bases from J, leaving 9 bases between. The CDR3 loop spans 11 amino acids. Germline V gives CDR1 MNHNY, CDR2 SVGAGI (reference sequence).

Comment on this clone: A junction end diverges from the germline sequence, so it may reflect a read error. The chain carries TRBV9 and TRBJ2-1, with 8 bases that match TRBD2. CDR1 SGDLS and CDR2 YYNGEE come from the germline V gene. The CDR3 sequence is 16 residues long. CDR3 region: CASSVGPAGAYNEQFF. CDR3 nucleotides: TGTGCTAGCAGCGTAGGCCCAGCGGGGGCCTACAATGAGCAGTTCTTC.

This chain connects TRBV7-8 to TRBJ2-7, with TRBD1 matching over 7 bases. The CDR3 totals 15 residues. The V gene end was trimmed by 0 bases and the J gene end by 3 bases; junction bases not matched to a gene: 5. The germline V gene encodes CDR1 SGHVS and CDR2 FQNEAQ. The CDR3 DNA follows: TGTGCCAGCAGCTTAGCAGGGACAGTGAACTACGAGCAGTACTTC. Amino acids: CASSLAGTVNYEQYF.

The chain couples TRBV21-1 to TRBJ2-3; the table's D gene call, TRBD2, was not cross checked with the DNA. TRBV21-1 represents a pseudogene. The CDR3 has 17 residues. CDR3 region: CARAPGESGGTTDTQYF. CDR3 nucleotides: TGTGCCAGGGCTCCGGGAGAGTCGGGAGGGACCACAGATACGCAGTATTTT.

This chain links TRBV7-9 with TRBJ1-2; tentative D call: TRBD1 (6 bases). CDR1 SEHNR and CDR2 FQNEAQ come from the germline V gene (reference sequence). Trimming removed 5 bases at V and 4 bases at J, with 17 bases between. The CDR3 extends over 15 amino acids. The CDR3 DNA reads as TGTGCCAGCAGCCCAATGATCCCAGGGGTCTATGGCTACACCTTC. This sequence encodes CASSPMIPGVYGYTF.

V usage is TRBV29-1 and J usage is TRBJ2-2; 7 nucleotides match TRBD2. The CDR3 is 14 amino acids. The germline CDR1 and CDR2 sequences are SQVTM and ANQGSEA. J gave up 0 bases and V 6 bases, and 4 bases lay outside the gene matches. CDR3 sequence (DNA): TGCAGCGTAAGCGGGATAACGAACACCGGGGAGCTGTTTTTT. Protein: CSVSGITNTGELFF.

This chain joins TRBV7-2 and TRBJ2-1; 8 positions agree with TRBD2. V lost 2 bases, J lost 3 bases, and 3 bases stayed unmatched. Germline values: CDR1 SGHTA, CDR2 FQGNSA. The CDR3 consists of 15 residues. The CDR3 loop is CASSLKAGGYNEQFF. Written as DNA, the CDR3 is TGTGCCAGCAGCTTAAAGGCGGGAGGCTACAATGAGCAGTTCTTC.

For the CDR3, the DNA is TGCGCCAGCAGCTTGTACGGGGAGCTAGCCAAAAACATTCAGTACTTC. This sequence encodes CASSLYGELAKNIQYF. The gene calls are TRBV5-1 and TRBJ2-4; D may be TRBD2 (5 bases). CDR3 length: 16 residues. The germline CDR1 and CDR2 sequences are SGHRS and YFSETQ. Trimming took 1 base from V and 0 from J, leaving 11 bases between them.

This sequence joins TRBV11-2 and TRBJ1-2; TRBD1 aligns across 10 bases. The CDR3 is 16 amino acids. V lost 5 bases, J lost 3 bases, and 9 bases stayed unmatched. CDR1 and CDR2 from the germline V gene are SGHAT and FQNNGV. The CDR3 region is CASSTRTGGSDYGYTF. The DNA for the CDR3 is TGTGCCAGCAGCACGAGGACAGGGGGATCCGACTATGGCTACACCTTC.

The V gene is TRBV4-3, the J gene TRBJ2-7, with D tentatively TRBD1 (5 bases). V dropped 3 bases and J dropped 2 bases, with 14 bases sitting between them. The CDR3 extends over 15 amino acids. Germline V CDR1 and CDR2: LGHNA, YSLEER. The CDR3 sequence: CASSQASQGPYEQYF. CDR3 in DNA: TGCGCCAGCAGCCAGGCTAGTCAGGGTCCCTACGAGCAGTACTTC.